This T cell receptor beta chain came from a study of shared clonotypes between healthy human individuals. V was trimmed by 3 bases and J by 3 bases, leaving 8 bases between them. This CDR3 has 14 residues. Germline V gives CDR1 WNHNN, CDR2 SYGVQD (reference sequence). Each of the donors was a healthy adult who was HIV-negative and had not had a recent acute infection or vaccination. CD4+ cell separation produced CD45RA+ naive and CD45RA-negative memory subsets. Study outcomes and limitations: Relative to clonotypes present in all four donors, those not shared had lower generation probabilities.

A remark on this clone: Its specificity is not known.

Profiling relied on immunoSEQ multiplex PCR, and the TCRdb table lists in-frame clones only, not all of them. The repertoire holds about 2.4 million clones, roughly 93% seen once, with 0.36% in the top ten. Material for sequencing was naive CD4+ T cells from PBMCs. Subset indicated: CD45RA+ positively selected. This chain connects TRBV10-1 to TRBJ2-2; D perhaps matches TRBD2 (5 bases). The origin of this receptor is a young man in good health. Some clones in this sample may be carry-over from other donors' samples. Here the CDR3 DNA reads TGCGCCAGCAGTGACCGAGGGTACACCGGGGAGCTGTTTTTT. The encoded protein is CASSDRGYTGELFF.